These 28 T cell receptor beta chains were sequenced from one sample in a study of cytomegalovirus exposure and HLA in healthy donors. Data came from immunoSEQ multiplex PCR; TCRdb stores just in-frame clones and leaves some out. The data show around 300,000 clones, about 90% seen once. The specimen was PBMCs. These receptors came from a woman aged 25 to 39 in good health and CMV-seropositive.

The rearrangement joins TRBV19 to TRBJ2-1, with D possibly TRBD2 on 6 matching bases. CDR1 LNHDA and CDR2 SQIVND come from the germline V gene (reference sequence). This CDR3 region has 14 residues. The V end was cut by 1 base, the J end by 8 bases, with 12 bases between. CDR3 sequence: CASSIGNSGDEQFF. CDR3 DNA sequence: TGTGCCAGTAGTATAGGGAATAGCGGTGATGAGCAGTTCTTC.

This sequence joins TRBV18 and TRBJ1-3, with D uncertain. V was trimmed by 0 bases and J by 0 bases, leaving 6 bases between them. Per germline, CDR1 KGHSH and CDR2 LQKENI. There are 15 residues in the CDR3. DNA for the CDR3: TGTGCCAGCTCACCACCTTTAAACTCTGGAAACACCATATATTTT. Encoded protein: CASSPPLNSGNTIYF.

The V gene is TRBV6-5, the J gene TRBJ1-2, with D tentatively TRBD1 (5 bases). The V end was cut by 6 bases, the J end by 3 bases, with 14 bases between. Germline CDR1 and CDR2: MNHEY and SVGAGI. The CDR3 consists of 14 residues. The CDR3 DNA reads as TGTGCCAGCAGCCCCAGGGAGACAGACTATGGCTACACCTTC. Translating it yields CASSPRETDYGYTF.

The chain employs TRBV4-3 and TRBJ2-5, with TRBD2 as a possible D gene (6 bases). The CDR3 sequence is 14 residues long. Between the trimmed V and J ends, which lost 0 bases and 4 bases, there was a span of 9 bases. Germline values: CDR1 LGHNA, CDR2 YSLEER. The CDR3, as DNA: TGCGCCAGCAGCCAAGATCGGGGAGGAGAGACCCAGTACTTC. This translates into CASSQDRGGETQYF.

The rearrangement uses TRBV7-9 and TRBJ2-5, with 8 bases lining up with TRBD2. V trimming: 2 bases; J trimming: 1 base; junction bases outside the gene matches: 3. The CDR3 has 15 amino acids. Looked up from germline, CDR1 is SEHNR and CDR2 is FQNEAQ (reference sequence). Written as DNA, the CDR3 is TGTGCCAGCAGCTTACCCACTAGCGGCCAAGAGACCCAGTACTTC. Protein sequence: CASSLPTSGQETQYF.

This CDR3 reads CASSTWTGNPYEQYF. CDR3 nucleotide sequence: TGTGCCAGCAGCACGTGGACAGGGAACCCTTACGAGCAGTACTTC. The chain carries TRBV27 and TRBJ2-7; 8 bases fit TRBD1. Germline values: CDR1 MNHEY, CDR2 SMNVEV (reference sequence). The V and J ends lost 6 bases and 4 bases, in that order; junction bases with no gene match: 11. The CDR3 has 15 amino acids.

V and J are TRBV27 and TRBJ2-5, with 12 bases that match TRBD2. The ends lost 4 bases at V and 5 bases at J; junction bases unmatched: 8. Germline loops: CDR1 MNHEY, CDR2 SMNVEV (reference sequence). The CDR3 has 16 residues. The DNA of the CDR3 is TGTGCCAGCAGTTCCCGCCTAGCGGGAGGGCCGGAGACCCAGTACTTC. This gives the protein CASSSRLAGGPETQYF.

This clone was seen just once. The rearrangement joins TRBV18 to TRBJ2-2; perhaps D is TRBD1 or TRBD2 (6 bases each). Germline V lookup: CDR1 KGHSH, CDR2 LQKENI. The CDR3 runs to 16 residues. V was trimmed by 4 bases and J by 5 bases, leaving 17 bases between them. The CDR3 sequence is CASSRDQGGGTGELFF. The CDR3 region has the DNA TGTGCCAGCTCACGTGACCAAGGAGGGGGGACCGGGGAGCTGTTTTTT.

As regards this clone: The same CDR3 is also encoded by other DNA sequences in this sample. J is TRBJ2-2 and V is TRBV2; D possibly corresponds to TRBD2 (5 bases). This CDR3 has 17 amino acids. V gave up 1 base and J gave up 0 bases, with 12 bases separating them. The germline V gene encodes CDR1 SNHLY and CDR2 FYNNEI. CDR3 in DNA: TGTGCCAGCAGTGAAGGAGGGCTAGCAACGAACACCGGGGAGCTGTTTTTT. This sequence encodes CASSEGGLATNTGELFF.

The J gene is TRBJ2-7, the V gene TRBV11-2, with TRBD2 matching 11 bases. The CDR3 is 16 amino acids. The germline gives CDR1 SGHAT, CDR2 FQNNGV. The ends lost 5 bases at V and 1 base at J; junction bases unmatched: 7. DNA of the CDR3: TGTGCCAGCAGCGACCAGACTAGCGGGGAATCCTACGAGCAGTACTTC. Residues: CASSDQTSGESYEQYF. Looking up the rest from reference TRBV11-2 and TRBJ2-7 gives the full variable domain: EAGVAQSPRYKIIEKRQSVAFWCNPISGHATLYWYQQILGQGPKLLIQFQNNGVVDDSQLPKDRFSAERLKGVDSTLKIQPAKLEDSAVYLCASSDQTSGESYEQYFGPGTRLTVT.

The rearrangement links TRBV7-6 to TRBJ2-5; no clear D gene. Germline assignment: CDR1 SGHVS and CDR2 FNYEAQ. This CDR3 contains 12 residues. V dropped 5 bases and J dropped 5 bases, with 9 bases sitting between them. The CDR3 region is CASSNSRETQYF. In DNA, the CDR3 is TGTGCCAGCAGCAACAGCCGGGAGACCCAGTACTTC.

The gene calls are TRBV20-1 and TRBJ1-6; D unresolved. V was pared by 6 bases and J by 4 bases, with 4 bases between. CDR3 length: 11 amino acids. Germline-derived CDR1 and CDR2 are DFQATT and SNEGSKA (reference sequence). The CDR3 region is CSATYNSPLHF. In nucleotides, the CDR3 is TGCAGTGCCACTTATAATTCACCCCTCCACTTT.

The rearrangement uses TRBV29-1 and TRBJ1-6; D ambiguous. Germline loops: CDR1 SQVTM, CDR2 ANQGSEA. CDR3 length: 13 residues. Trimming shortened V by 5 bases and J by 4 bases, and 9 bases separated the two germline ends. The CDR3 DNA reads TGCAGCGTTAGAGCCGATTATAATTCACCCCTCCACTTT. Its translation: CSVRADYNSPLHF.

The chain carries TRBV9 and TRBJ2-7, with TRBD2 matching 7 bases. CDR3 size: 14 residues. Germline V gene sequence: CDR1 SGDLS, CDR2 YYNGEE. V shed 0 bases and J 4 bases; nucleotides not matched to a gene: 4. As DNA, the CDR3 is TGTGCCAGCAGCGTAGGAGGACTAGAATACGAGCAGTACTTC. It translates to CASSVGGLEYEQYF.

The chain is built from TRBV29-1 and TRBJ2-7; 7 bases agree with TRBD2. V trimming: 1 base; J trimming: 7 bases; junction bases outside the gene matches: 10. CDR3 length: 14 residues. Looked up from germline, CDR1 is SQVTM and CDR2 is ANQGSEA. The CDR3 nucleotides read TGCAGCGTTGAAGGGCTAGCGGTGGGTAGGGAGCAGTACTTC. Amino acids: CSVEGLAVGREQYF.

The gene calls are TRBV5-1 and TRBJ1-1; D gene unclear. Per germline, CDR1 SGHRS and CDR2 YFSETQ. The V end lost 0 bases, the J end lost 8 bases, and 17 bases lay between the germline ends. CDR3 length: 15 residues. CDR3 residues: CASSLGLGGTVEAFF. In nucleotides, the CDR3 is TGCGCCAGCAGCTTGGGACTAGGAGGCACGGTCGAAGCTTTCTTT.

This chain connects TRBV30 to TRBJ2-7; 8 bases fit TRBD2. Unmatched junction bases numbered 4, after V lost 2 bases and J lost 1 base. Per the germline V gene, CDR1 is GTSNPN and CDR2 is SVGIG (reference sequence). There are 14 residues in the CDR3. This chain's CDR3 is CAWSRASGSYEQYF. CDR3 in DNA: TGTGCCTGGAGTAGGGCTAGCGGGTCCTACGAGCAGTACTTC.

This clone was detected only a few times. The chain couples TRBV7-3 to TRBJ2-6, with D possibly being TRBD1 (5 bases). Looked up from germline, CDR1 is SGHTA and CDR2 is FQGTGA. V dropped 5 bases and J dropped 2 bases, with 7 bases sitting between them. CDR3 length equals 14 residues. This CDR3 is CASSPGTGANVLTF. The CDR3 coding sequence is TGTGCCAGCAGCCCAGGGACTGGGGCCAACGTCCTGACTTTC. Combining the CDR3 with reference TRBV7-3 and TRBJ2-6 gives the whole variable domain GAGVSQTPSNKVTEKGKYVELRCDPISGHTALYWYRQSLGQGPEFLIYFQGTGAADDSGLPNDRFFAVRPEGSVSTLKIQRTERGDSAVYLCASSPGTGANVLTFGAGSRLTVL.

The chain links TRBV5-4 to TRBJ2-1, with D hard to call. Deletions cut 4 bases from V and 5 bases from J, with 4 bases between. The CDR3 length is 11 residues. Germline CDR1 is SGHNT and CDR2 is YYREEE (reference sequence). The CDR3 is CASSLNNEQFF. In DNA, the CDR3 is TGTGCCAGCAGCCTGAACAATGAGCAGTTCTTC.

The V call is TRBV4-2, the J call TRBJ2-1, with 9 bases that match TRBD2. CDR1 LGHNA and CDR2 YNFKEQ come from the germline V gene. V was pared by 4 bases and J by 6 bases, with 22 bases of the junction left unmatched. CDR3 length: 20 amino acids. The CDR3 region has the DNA TGTGCCAGCAGCCTCCCGGGACTAGCCCATGGAGGCGAAACGGGCAATGAGCAGTTCTTC. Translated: CASSLPGLAHGGETGNEQFF.

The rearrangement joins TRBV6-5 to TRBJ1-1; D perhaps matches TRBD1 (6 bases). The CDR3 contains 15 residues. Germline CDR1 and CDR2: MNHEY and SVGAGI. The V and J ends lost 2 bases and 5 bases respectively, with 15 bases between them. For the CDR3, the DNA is TGTGCCAGCAGTTACCGCTCGAGGGGGAGGACTGAAGCTTTCTTT. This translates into CASSYRSRGRTEAFF.

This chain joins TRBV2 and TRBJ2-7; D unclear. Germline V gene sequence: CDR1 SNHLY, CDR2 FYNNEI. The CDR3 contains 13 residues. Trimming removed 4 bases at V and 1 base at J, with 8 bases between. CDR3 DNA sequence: TGTGCCAGCAGTGTTCCAGGTTCCTACGAGCAGTACTTC. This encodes CASSVPGSYEQYF.

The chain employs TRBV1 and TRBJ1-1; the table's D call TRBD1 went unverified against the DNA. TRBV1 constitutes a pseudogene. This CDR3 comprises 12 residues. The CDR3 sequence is CTSSHCQYQAFF. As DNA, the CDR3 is TGCACCAGCAGCCATTGTCAGTACCAAGCTTTCTTT.

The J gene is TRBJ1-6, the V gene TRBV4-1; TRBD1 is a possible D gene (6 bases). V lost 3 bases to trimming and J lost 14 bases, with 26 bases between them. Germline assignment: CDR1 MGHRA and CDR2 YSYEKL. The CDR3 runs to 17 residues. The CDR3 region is CASSQSPGQQTMVSLHF. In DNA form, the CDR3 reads TGCGCCAGCAGCCAGAGTCCCGGACAGCAGACCATGGTGTCCCTCCACTTT.

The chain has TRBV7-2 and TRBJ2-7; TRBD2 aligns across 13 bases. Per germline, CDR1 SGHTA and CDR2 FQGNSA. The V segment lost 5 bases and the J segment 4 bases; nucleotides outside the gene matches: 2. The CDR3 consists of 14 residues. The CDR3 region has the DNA TGTGCCAGCAGCCGACTAGCGGGGGGTTACGAGCAGTACTTC. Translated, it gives CASSRLAGGYEQYF. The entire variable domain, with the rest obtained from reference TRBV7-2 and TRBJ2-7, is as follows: GAGVSQSPSNKVTEKGKDVELRCDPISGHTALYWYRQSLGQGLEFLIYFQGNSAPDKSGLPSDRFSAERTGGSVSTLTIQRTQQEDSAVYLCASSRLAGGYEQYFGPGTRLTVT.

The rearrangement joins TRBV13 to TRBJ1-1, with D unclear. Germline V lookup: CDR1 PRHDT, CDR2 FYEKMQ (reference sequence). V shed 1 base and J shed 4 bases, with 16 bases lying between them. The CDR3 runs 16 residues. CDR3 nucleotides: TGTGCCAGCAGCTTAGACAGATGGGAAAGAAGCACTGAAGCTTTCTTT. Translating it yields CASSLDRWERSTEAFF.

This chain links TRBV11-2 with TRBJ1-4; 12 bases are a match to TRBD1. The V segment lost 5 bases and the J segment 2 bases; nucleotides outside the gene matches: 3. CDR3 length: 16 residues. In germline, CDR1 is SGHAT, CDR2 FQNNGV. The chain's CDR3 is CASSAGTGGTNEKLFF. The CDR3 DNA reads TGTGCCAGCAGCGCCGGGACAGGGGGCACTAATGAAAAACTGTTTTTT.

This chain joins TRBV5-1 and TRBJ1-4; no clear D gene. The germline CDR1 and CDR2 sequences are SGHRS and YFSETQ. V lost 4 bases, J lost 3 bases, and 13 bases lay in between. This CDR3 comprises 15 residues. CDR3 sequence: CASSPNLGPNEKLFF. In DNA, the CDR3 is TGCGCCAGCAGCCCCAATTTGGGCCCTAATGAAAAACTGTTTTTT.